The 8 T cell receptor beta chains below come from one sample, sequenced in a study of cytomegalovirus exposure and HLA in healthy donors. The primer mix had 60 Vbeta and 13 Jbeta primers. This table comes from immunoSEQ multiplex PCR, and its TCRdb copy is limited to in-frame clones, with some not included. The sample includes 55,000 to 80,000 clones. The specimen was PBMCs. The source of these receptors is a middle-aged man in good health and CMV-seronegative.

The chain has TRBV9 and TRBJ2-2, with TRBD1 identical over 10 bases. With V trimmed by 0 bases and J by 5 bases, 1 base remained unmatched. The CDR3 loop spans 15 amino acids. The V gene's germline CDR1 is SGDLS and CDR2 YYNGEE. CDR3 residues: CASSVVDRGTGELFF. The CDR3 bases are TGTGCCAGCAGCGTAGTGGACAGGGGGACCGGGGAGCTGTTTTTT.

The chain joins TRBV30 to TRBJ1-6; no reliable D call. The CDR3 is 12 residues long. From germline, CDR1 is GTSNPN and CDR2 SVGIG (reference sequence). Deletions cut 0 bases from V and 7 bases from J, with 4 bases between. CDR3: CAWSVTNSPLHF. CDR3 nucleotide sequence: TGTGCCTGGAGTGTAACAAATTCACCCCTCCACTTT. Supplemented by reference TRBV30 and TRBJ1-6, the full variable domain reads SQTIHQWPATLVQPVGSPLSLECTVEGTSNPNLYWYRQAAGRGLQLLFYSVGIGQISSEVPQNLSASRPQDRQFILSSKKLLLSDSGFYLCAWSVTNSPLHFGNGTRLTVT.

The rearrangement links TRBV5-1 to TRBJ2-1; D might be TRBD1 (5 bases). Germline CDR1 is SGHRS and CDR2 is YFSETQ. The CDR3 has 14 amino acids. V lost 3 bases and J 5 bases, leaving 12 bases between the germline ends. CDR3 bases: TGCGCCAGCAGCTGGCAGGGATTAGACAATGAGCAGTTCTTC. Residues: CASSWQGLDNEQFF.

CDR3 loop: CASSQTGRQETQYF. CDR3 in DNA: TGTGCCAGCAGCCAGACAGGGAGGCAAGAGACCCAGTACTTC. The chain links TRBV11-2 to TRBJ2-5; weak D call: TRBD1 (7 bases). CDR1 is SGHAT and CDR2 is FQNNGV in the germline V gene. This CDR3 has 14 residues. V lost 5 bases, J lost 2 bases, and 12 bases lay in between. The variable domain in full, completed from reference TRBV11-2 and TRBJ2-5, reads EAGVAQSPRYKIIEKRQSVAFWCNPISGHATLYWYQQILGQGPKLLIQFQNNGVVDDSQLPKDRFSAERLKGVDSTLKIQPAKLEDSAVYLCASSQTGRQETQYFGPGTRLLVL.

The chain combines TRBV5-8 with TRBJ2-2, with 7 bases identical to TRBD2. This CDR3 comprises 15 residues. V trimming: 4 bases; J trimming: 7 bases; junction bases outside the gene matches: 10. The germline CDR1 and CDR2 sequences are SGHTS and YDEGEE. The CDR3 region is CASSPVGGIIGELFF. CDR3 bases: TGTGCCAGCAGCCCAGTGGGAGGGATTATCGGGGAGCTGTTTTTT.

The J gene is TRBJ1-1, the V gene TRBV19; 10 bases line up with TRBD1. CDR1 LNHDA and CDR2 SQIVND come from the germline V gene (reference sequence). The length of the CDR3 is 12 residues. Germline trimming cut 11 bases from V and 5 bases from J; bases unmatched to any gene: 5. The CDR3 bases are TGTGCCTCGACAGGGGGCTGGACTGAAGCTTTCTTT. Its protein product is CASTGGWTEAFF.

The chain joins TRBV14 to TRBJ2-2, with D tentatively TRBD1 (6 bases). Germline V gene sequence: CDR1 SGHDN, CDR2 FVKESK. Trimming took off 8 bases at V and 1 base at J, with 11 bases between the two ends. This CDR3 spans 14 amino acids. The DNA of the CDR3 is TGTGCCAGCGAAGGGGGACAGAACACCGGGGAGCTGTTTTTT. It is translated as CASEGGQNTGELFF. The full variable domain, rest sourced from reference TRBV14 and TRBJ2-2, is EAGVTQFPSHSVIEKGQTVTLRCDPISGHDNLYWYRRVMGKEIKFLLHFVKESKQDESGMPNNRFLAERTGGTYSTLKVQPAELEDSGVYFCASEGGQNTGELFFGEGSRLTVL.

The chain has TRBV27 and TRBJ2-1, with 10 bases that match TRBD1. The V and J ends lost 1 base and 2 bases, in that order; junction bases with no gene match: 5. The CDR3 runs 17 residues. The germline V gene has CDR1 MNHEY and CDR2 SMNVEV (reference sequence). The CDR3 bases are TGTGCCAGCAGTTTATTCAGGGACAGGGGCACCTACAATGAGCAGTTCTTC. Its translation is CASSLFRDRGTYNEQFF.